This TCR beta chain came from a study of blood T cell repertoires in COVID-19. About the research overall: There were acute and convalescent COVID-19 samples, and they came from the United States, Italy and Spain.

As processed by the authors: The authors estimated nucleated cell counts from reference gene primer amplification. Sequencing used immunoSEQ multiplex PCR; TCRdb keeps in-frame clones, though not all of them. V, J and clone size derive from that table, while D and trimming were established from the DNA sequence. This sample has some 130,000 clones; around 80% occur once, and the top ten carry 3% to 4.5%. Sequencing was performed on peripheral blood. This clonotype was sampled from a man aged 55 to 70 with acute or convalescent COVID-19.

CDR3 nucleotide sequence: TGTGCCAGCAGATCCGGGACTTTCAACACAGATACGCAGTATTTT. Encoded protein: CASRSGTFNTDTQYF. The V and J genes are TRBV27 and TRBJ2-3; D possibly corresponds to TRBD2 (6 bases). The V end was cut by 6 bases, the J end by 2 bases, with 15 bases between. Germline CDR1 is MNHEY and CDR2 is SMNVEV (reference sequence). CDR3 length equals 15 residues.